One and the same sample provided the 27 T cell receptor beta chains below, sequenced in a study of post-analysis software for immune sequencing data. The study's findings and limits: With TRBV5-6, TRBV5-1 and TRBV20-1 included, about five TRBV segments were more frequent in patients than in controls.

The antigens these receptors bind are not known. Researchers reported that TCR beta cDNA libraries carried unique molecular identifiers. One entry per CDR3 protein results from TCRdb running MiXCR on the PCR reads. The sample includes 400,000 to 500,000 distinct CDR3 sequences, about 39% of them seen just once. The sample comprised blood. The receptor set was obtained from a girl aged 2-15 years with multiple sclerosis.

The chain couples TRBV7-9 to TRBJ2-1; TRBD2 aligns across 11 bases. The CDR3 is 18 amino acids. Trimming removed 2 bases from V and 6 bases from J; junction bases left unmatched: 12. Germline CDR1 reads SEHNR; CDR2 reads FQNEAQ (reference sequence). Written as DNA, the CDR3 is TGTGCCAGCAGCTTACCCCAAACAATAGCGGGGGGGCTCAATGAGCAGTTCTTC. It is translated as CASSLPQTIAGGLNEQFF.

The sample holds a few counts of this clonotype. The chain joins TRBV10-3 to TRBJ2-5, with 12 positions matching TRBD1. The DNA matches TRBJ2-7 better at its end, which makes the J call doubtful. Germline V gene data show CDR1 as ENHRY and CDR2 as SYGVKD. The length of the CDR3 is 16 residues. The DNA of the CDR3 is TGTGCCATCAGTCCTGGGACAGGGGGCAAAGTAGGCGAGCAGTACTTC. Amino acid sequence: CAISPGTGGKVGEQYF.

The V and J genes are TRBV24-1 and TRBJ2-1; D is possibly TRBD1 (5 bases). V lost 3 bases, J lost 8 bases, and 10 bases lay in between. Germline V lookup: CDR1 KGHDR, CDR2 SFDVKD. CDR3 size: 13 residues. The CDR3, as DNA: TGTGCCACCAGTGATCCCAGGGTAGATGAGCAGTTCTTC. Its protein product is CATSDPRVDEQFF.

The V call is TRBV20-1, the J call TRBJ1-5; D ambiguous. V lost 1 base and J lost 0, with 13 bases in between. Per germline, CDR1 DFQATT and CDR2 SNEGSKA (reference sequence). This CDR3 region has 16 residues. In DNA form, the CDR3 reads TGCAGTGCTAGAGTTTGGGAGCTTGGTAGCAATCAGCCCCAGCATTTT. As protein: CSARVWELGSNQPQHF.

This chain connects TRBV20-1 to TRBJ1-2; the D is unclear. The CDR3 is 11 amino acids. Looked up from germline, CDR1 is DFQATT and CDR2 is SNEGSKA (reference sequence). Trimming removed 7 bases from V and 3 bases from J, with 9 bases in between. In DNA form, the CDR3 reads TGCAGTGGTTACAGCGACTATGGCTACACCTTC. It is translated as CSGYSDYGYTF.

The rearrangement links TRBV20-1 to TRBJ2-7; 7 bases align to TRBD1. The CDR3 extends over 14 amino acids. V trimming: 2 bases; J trimming: 2 bases; junction bases outside the gene matches: 6. Germline loops: CDR1 DFQATT, CDR2 SNEGSKA (reference sequence). The CDR3: CSARLDRVPYEQYF. In nucleotides, the CDR3 is TGCAGTGCTAGACTTGACAGGGTTCCCTACGAGCAGTACTTC.

This clonotype has only a few counts. V usage is TRBV6-2 or TRBV6-3 and J usage is TRBJ1-2, with D unresolved. This CDR3 comprises 14 residues. V lost 6 bases, J lost 4 bases, and 15 bases lay in between. Looked up from germline, CDR1 is MNHEY and CDR2 is SVGEGT. In DNA form, the CDR3 reads TGTGCCAGCAGGTCCCGAAGGACGATCTATGGCTACACCTTC. Residues: CASRSRRTIYGYTF.

The chain links TRBV12-3 or TRBV12-4 to TRBJ1-5, with a tentative D call TRBD1 (5 bases). The CDR3 runs to 14 residues. The germline V and J ends were trimmed by 5 bases and 6 bases, with 14 bases remaining between them. The CDR3, as DNA: TGTGCCAGCAGTCAGGCAGGGAAAAGTCAGCCCCAGCATTTT. This sequence encodes CASSQAGKSQPQHF.

This clonotype was counted only a few times. J is TRBJ2-1 and V is TRBV28, with 7 bases aligning to TRBD1. This CDR3 has 14 residues. J was trimmed by 0 bases and V by 6 bases; bases with no gene match: 2. Per the germline V gene, CDR1 is MDHEN and CDR2 is SYDVKM. The CDR3 reads CASRGQSSYNEQFF. The CDR3 nucleotides are TGTGCCAGCAGGGGACAGAGCTCCTACAATGAGCAGTTCTTC.

V is TRBV6-1 and J is TRBJ2-3, with a weak D call TRBD2 (5 bases). CDR3 length equals 12 residues. Trimming removed 7 bases at V and 4 bases at J, with 9 bases between. Germline V gene data show CDR1 as MNHNS and CDR2 as SASEGT. Here the CDR3 DNA reads TGTGCCAGCAATGAGGGAGCAGATACGCAGTATTTT. Translated, it gives CASNEGADTQYF.

J is TRBJ2-5 and V is TRBV20-1, with 7 bases lining up with TRBD1. The J call may be incorrect, as the DNA end agrees better with TRBJ2-7. From germline, CDR1 is DFQATT and CDR2 SNEGSKA (reference sequence). This CDR3 region has 14 residues. The CDR3 coding sequence is TGCAGTGCCCAATGGTACAGGGGATATTACGAGCAGTACTTC. Its translation: CSAQWYRGYYEQYF.

V is TRBV20-1 and J is TRBJ1-1, with D possibly being TRBD1 (6 bases). V lost 6 bases and J lost 1, with 15 bases in between. This CDR3 comprises 14 residues. The V gene's germline CDR1 is DFQATT and CDR2 SNEGSKA (reference sequence). In DNA, the CDR3 is TGCAGTGCCGTTTCGGGGGCTGCGAACACTGAAGCTTTCTTT. It codes for CSAVSGAANTEAFF.

The count of this clonotype is one. The J gene is TRBJ2-4, the V gene TRBV3-1; D uncertain. The DNA end is a closer match to TRBJ2-7, so the J assignment may be wrong. CDR3 length: 13 amino acids. The V gene's germline CDR1 is LGHDT and CDR2 YNNKEL (reference sequence). CDR3 protein: CASSPTILYEQYF. The CDR3 DNA reads TGTGCCAGCAGCCCCACCATCCTCTACGAGCAGTACTTC.

In this sample, this clonotype turned up a few times. The chain is built from TRBV7-3 and TRBJ2-1, with D perhaps matching TRBD1 (6 bases). The germline V gene has CDR1 SGHTA and CDR2 FQGTGA. CDR3 length equals 14 residues. V was clipped by 6 bases and J by 6 bases, with 15 bases between them. The CDR3 nucleotides are TGTGCCAGCAGTCCCCCTGACAGGCTCAATGAGCAGTTCTTC. This encodes CASSPPDRLNEQFF.

This clonotype turned up a few times. The genes are TRBV6-2 or TRBV6-3 and TRBJ1-1; TRBD1 aligns across 7 bases. CDR3 length: 19 residues. Germline CDR1 MNHEY, CDR2 SVGEGT. V shed 0 bases, J shed 0 bases, and the junction held 13 bases outside the gene matches. CDR3 DNA: TGTGCCAGCAGTTACTCGATGGCCGGGACAGCCCTTATGAACACTGAAGCTTTCTTT. Amino acids: CASSYSMAGTALMNTEAFF.

The V and J genes are TRBV5-1 and TRBJ2-2, with D perhaps assigned TRBD1 or TRBD2 (5 bases each). The length of the CDR3 is 15 residues. The V gene lost 4 bases and the J gene lost 7 bases, with 17 bases spanning the gap. Germline V CDR1 and CDR2: SGHRS, YFSETQ. The DNA for the CDR3 is TGCGCCAGCAGCCCTGGCCCGGGGACGGTCGGGGAGCTGTTTTTT. Translated, it gives CASSPGPGTVGELFF.

J is TRBJ1-5 and V is TRBV7-8; D not certain. CDR3 length: 15 amino acids. Trimming took off 1 base at V and 3 bases at J, with 10 bases between the two ends. Looked up from germline, CDR1 is SGHVS and CDR2 is FQNEAQ. The CDR3 loop is CASSLDLTVNQPQHF. Here the CDR3 DNA reads TGTGCCAGCAGCTTAGATTTGACCGTCAATCAGCCCCAGCATTTT. The full variable domain, its missing parts supplied by reference TRBV7-8 and TRBJ1-5, is GAGVSQSPRYKVAKRGQDVALRCDPISGHVSLFWYQQALGQGPEFLTYFQNEAQLDKSGLPSDRFFAERPEGSVSTLKIQRTQQEDSAVYLCASSLDLTVNQPQHFGDGTRLSIL.

The chain uses TRBV6-5 and TRBJ2-1; D possibly matches TRBD1 or TRBD2 (5 bases each). The CDR3 has 14 residues. Germline V CDR1 and CDR2: MNHEY, SVGAGI. V gave up 6 bases and J gave up 9 bases, with 18 bases separating them. The CDR3 loop reads CASRGEQDEVEQFF. CDR3 DNA: TGTGCCAGCAGGGGGGAACAGGATGAAGTTGAGCAGTTCTTC.

The chain uses TRBV12-3 or TRBV12-4 and TRBJ1-6, with D tentatively TRBD1 (6 bases). V lost 1 base, J lost 9 bases, and 16 bases lay in between. CDR3 length: 16 amino acids. CDR3 amino acids: CASSLDPQGMGSPLHF. The CDR3 region has the DNA TGTGCCAGCAGTTTAGACCCACAGGGAATGGGTTCACCCCTCCACTTT.

This chain links TRBV27 with TRBJ2-7; D tentatively reads TRBD1 or TRBD2 (5 bases each). The germline CDR1 and CDR2 sequences are MNHEY and SMNVEV (reference sequence). This CDR3 is 15 amino acids long. Trimming left V 5 bases short and J 7 bases short, with 21 bases between. In DNA form, the CDR3 reads TGTGCCAGCAGTCCTTGGGGGTCCGATCCTAAGGAGCAGTACTTC. Protein product: CASSPWGSDPKEQYF.

The rearrangement joins TRBV9 to TRBJ2-1, with D possibly TRBD2 on 6 matching bases. The germline V gene has CDR1 SGDLS and CDR2 YYNGEE. This CDR3 has 13 amino acids. The V gene lost 4 bases and the J gene lost 7 bases, with 12 bases spanning the gap. The CDR3 nucleotides read TGTGCCAGCAGCCTCGAGCGGGTGAATGAGCAGTTCTTC. Amino acids: CASSLERVNEQFF. Variable domain in full (rest from reference TRBV9 and TRBJ2-1): DSGVTQTPKHLITATGQRVTLRCSPRSGDLSVYWYQQSLDQGLQFLIQYYNGEERAKGNILERFSAQQFPDLHSELNLSSLELGDSALYFCASSLERVNEQFFGPGTRLTVL.

The J gene is TRBJ2-5, the V gene TRBV11-2; no clear D. Trimming took off 2 bases at V and 2 bases at J, with 12 bases between the two ends. The V gene's germline CDR1 is SGHAT and CDR2 FQNNGV. This CDR3 comprises 15 residues. The CDR3 coding sequence is TGTGCCAGCAGCTTAAGACGCCGGCGGCAAGAGACCCAGTACTTC. It is translated as CASSLRRRRQETQYF.

The V call is TRBV6-2 or TRBV6-3, the J call TRBJ2-7; TRBD2 agrees at 7 bases. Germline CDR1 and CDR2: MNHEY and SVGEGT. Trimming removed 2 bases from V and 0 bases from J; junction bases left unmatched: 10. The CDR3 length is 17 residues. The chain's CDR3 is CASSYEGGPFSSYEQYF. In nucleotides, the CDR3 is TGTGCCAGCAGTTACGAGGGAGGGCCTTTCAGCTCCTACGAGCAGTACTTC.

The chain links TRBV29-1 to TRBJ1-2; D remains ambiguous. This CDR3 is 12 amino acids long. The V and J ends lost 5 bases and 2 bases respectively, with 9 bases between them. Germline lookup yields CDR1 SQVTM and CDR2 ANQGSEA. The CDR3 reads CSVRITNYGYTF. In DNA, the CDR3 is TGCAGCGTTCGCATTACGAACTATGGCTACACCTTC.

The chain employs TRBV2 and TRBJ2-3; TRBD2 matches 10 bases. The CDR3 has 15 residues. Per germline, CDR1 SNHLY and CDR2 FYNNEI. V shed 5 bases, J shed 4 bases, and the junction held 6 bases outside the gene matches. The DNA of the CDR3 is TGTGCCAGCAGTCCCCTAGCGGGAGTTTCAGATACGCAGTATTTT. As protein: CASSPLAGVSDTQYF.

The chain links TRBV12-5 to TRBJ2-2; 7 positions agree with TRBD1. Trimming took 0 bases from V and 3 from J; bases not matched to a gene: 1. Germline CDR1 is LGHNT and CDR2 is FRNRAP. The CDR3 spans 15 residues. CDR3 nucleotides: TGTGCTAGTGGTTTGGTACAGGGGTACACCGGGGAGCTGTTTTTT. This translates into CASGLVQGYTGELFF. Looking up the rest from reference TRBV12-5 and TRBJ2-2 gives the full variable domain: DARVTQTPRHKVTEMGQEVTMRCQPILGHNTVFWYRQTMMQGLELLAYFRNRAPLDDSGMPKDRFSAEMPDATLATLKIQPSEPRDSAVYFCASGLVQGYTGELFFGEGSRLTVL.

This clonotype was detected only a few times. The chain couples TRBV3-1 to TRBJ2-5, with 7 bases identical to TRBD2. This CDR3 region has 16 residues. V lost 0 bases and J lost 4; bases outside the gene matches: 8. Germline V gene data show CDR1 as LGHDT and CDR2 as YNNKEL (reference sequence). The CDR3 reads CASSQDDRLALETQYF. Written as DNA, the CDR3 is TGTGCCAGCAGCCAAGACGACCGACTAGCCCTAGAGACCCAGTACTTC.